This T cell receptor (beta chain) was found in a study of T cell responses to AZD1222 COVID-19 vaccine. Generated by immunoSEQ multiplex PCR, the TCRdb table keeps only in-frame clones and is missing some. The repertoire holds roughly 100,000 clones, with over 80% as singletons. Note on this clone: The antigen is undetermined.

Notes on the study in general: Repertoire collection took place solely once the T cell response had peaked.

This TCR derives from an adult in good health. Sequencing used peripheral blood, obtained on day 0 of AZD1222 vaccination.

The CDR3 is CASRAGQGGNQPQHF. The CDR3 DNA follows: TGTGCCAGCAGGGCCGGACAGGGGGGGAATCAGCCCCAGCATTTT. The chain couples TRBV2 to TRBJ1-5; TRBD1 aligns across 10 bases. Trimming cost V 6 bases and J 4 bases; bases outside gene matches: 6. CDR3 length equals 15 residues. Germline CDR1 reads SNHLY; CDR2 reads FYNNEI.